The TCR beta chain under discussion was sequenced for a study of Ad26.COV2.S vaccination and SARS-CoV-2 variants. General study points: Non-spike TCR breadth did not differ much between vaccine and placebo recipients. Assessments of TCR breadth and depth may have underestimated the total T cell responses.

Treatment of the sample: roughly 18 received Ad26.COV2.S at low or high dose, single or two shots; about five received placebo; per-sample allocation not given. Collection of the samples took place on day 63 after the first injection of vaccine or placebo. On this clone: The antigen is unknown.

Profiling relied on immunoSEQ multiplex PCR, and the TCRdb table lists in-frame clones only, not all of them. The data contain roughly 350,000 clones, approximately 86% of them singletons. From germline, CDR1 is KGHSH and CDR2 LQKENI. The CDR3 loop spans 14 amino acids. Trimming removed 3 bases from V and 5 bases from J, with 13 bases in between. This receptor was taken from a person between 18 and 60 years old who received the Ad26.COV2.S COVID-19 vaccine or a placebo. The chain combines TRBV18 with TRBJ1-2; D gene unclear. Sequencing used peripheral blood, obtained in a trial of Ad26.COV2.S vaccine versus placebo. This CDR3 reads CASSPVESRYGYTF. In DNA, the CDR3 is TGTGCCAGCTCACCCGTCGAAAGCCGGTATGGCTACACCTTC.